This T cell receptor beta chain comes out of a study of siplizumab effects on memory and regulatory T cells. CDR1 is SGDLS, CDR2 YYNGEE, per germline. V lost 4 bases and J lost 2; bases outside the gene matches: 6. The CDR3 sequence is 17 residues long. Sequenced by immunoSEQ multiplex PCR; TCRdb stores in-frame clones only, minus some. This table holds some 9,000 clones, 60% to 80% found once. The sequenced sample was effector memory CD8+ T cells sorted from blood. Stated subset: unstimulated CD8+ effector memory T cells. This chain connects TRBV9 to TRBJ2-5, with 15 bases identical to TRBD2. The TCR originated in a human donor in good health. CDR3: CASSLGLAGGGQETQYF. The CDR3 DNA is TGTGCCAGCAGCTTGGGACTAGCGGGGGGAGGGCAAGAGACCCAGTACTTC.